This record concerns one T cell receptor (beta chain) sequence. These data come from a study of blood T cell repertoires in COVID-19. For the study at large: Spain, Italy and the United States supplied samples that represented acute and convalescent COVID-19. Sample material is recorded as cDNA or gDNA derived from T cells, B-cell-depleted T cells, or PBMCs.

The germline CDR1 and CDR2 sequences are ENHRY and SYGVKD. V lost 0 bases to trimming and J lost 6 bases, with 14 bases between them. The CDR3 length is 16 residues. Original methodology: Amplified reference gene primers provided the basis for estimating nucleated cell counts. The table came from immunoSEQ multiplex PCR; TCRdb's copy has only in-frame clones and leaves some out. V and J calls and clone size come straight from that table; D and trimming were deduced from the DNA. The table shows some 700,000 clones, with about 87% occurring only once. The chain employs TRBV10-3 and TRBJ2-2; tentatively, D is TRBD1 (5 bases). Sequencing was performed on peripheral blood. The sequence was obtained from a woman younger than 35 with acute or convalescent COVID-19. The CDR3 DNA sequence: TGTGCCATCAGTGAGTCGAAGCAGGGTCGGGCCGGGGAGCTGTTTTTT. This codes for CAISESKQGRAGELFF.